These 23 T cell receptor beta chains were sequenced from one sample in a study of blood T cell repertoires in COVID-19. Data came from immunoSEQ multiplex PCR; TCRdb stores just in-frame clones and leaves some out. The sample yields about 150,000 clones, about 80% seen once. Source material: peripheral blood. These receptors all stem from a man aged 55 to 70 with acute or convalescent COVID-19.

V gene TRBV28 combines with J gene TRBJ2-1, with a weak D call TRBD1 (6 bases). Between the trimmed V and J ends, which lost 8 bases and 5 bases, there was a span of 13 bases. The CDR3 is made up of 13 amino acids. Germline V gives CDR1 MDHEN, CDR2 SYDVKM. The DNA of the CDR3 is TGTGCCAGCCGGGACAAGGGTAACAATGAGCAGTTCTTC. It encodes CASRDKGNNEQFF.

The J gene is TRBJ1-6, the V gene TRBV27, with 8 bases identical to TRBD1. There are 16 residues in the CDR3. V dropped 1 base and J dropped 6; count of bases not matched to a gene: 5. Germline V gene sequence: CDR1 MNHEY, CDR2 SMNVEV (reference sequence). CDR3 nucleotide sequence: TGTGCCAGCAGTTTATGGAGCAGGGGGCTTAATTCACCCCTCCACTTT. Its protein product is CASSLWSRGLNSPLHF.

The rearrangement uses TRBV4-1 and TRBJ1-2, with D unclear. V was pared by 1 base and J by 11 bases, with 14 bases between. The CDR3 is made up of 13 amino acids. Germline V gene data show CDR1 as MGHRA and CDR2 as YSYEKL. The CDR3 DNA reads as TGCGCCAGCAGCCAAGCAATCCCGGCGGGTTACACCTTC. Translating gives CASSQAIPAGYTF.

This sequence joins TRBV5-1 and TRBJ2-2; TRBD1 matches 7 bases. After removal of 2 bases from V and 8 bases from J, the junction contained 9 bases not matched to a gene. There are 15 residues in the CDR3. Germline V gene lookup returns CDR1 SGHRS and CDR2 YFSETQ. The CDR3 DNA reads TGCGCCAGCAGCTTTACAGGGGCCCCAGATGGGGAGCTGTTTTTT. As protein: CASSFTGAPDGELFF.

The chain has TRBV28 and TRBJ2-7; 7 positions agree with TRBD2. The CDR3 totals 15 residues. V was pared by 5 bases and J by 0 bases, with 7 bases of the junction left unmatched. CDR1 and CDR2 from the germline V gene are MDHEN and SYDVKM. CDR3 sequence: CASSGGGGDSYEQYF. In nucleotides, the CDR3 is TGTGCCAGCAGTGGGGGTGGGGGGGACTCCTACGAGCAGTACTTC.

The V call is TRBV9, the J call TRBJ1-2; no clear D. V was trimmed by 0 bases and J by 4 bases, leaving 16 bases between them. The CDR3 is 16 residues long. Looked up from germline, CDR1 is SGDLS and CDR2 is YYNGEE. CDR3 sequence: CASSVGSPSVGYGYTF. CDR3 DNA: TGTGCCAGCAGCGTAGGGTCCCCCTCTGTCGGCTATGGCTACACCTTC.

In this sample, this clone turned up a few times. The V gene is TRBV5-4, the J gene TRBJ2-3, with D possibly matching TRBD1 (6 bases). Trimming left V 4 bases short and J 2 bases short, with 11 bases between. Germline V gives CDR1 SGHNT, CDR2 YYREEE (reference sequence). There are 14 residues in the CDR3. CDR3 residues: CASSRGGFTDTQYF. CDR3 DNA sequence: TGTGCCAGCAGCCGAGGGGGTTTCACAGATACGCAGTATTTT. The whole variable domain, remainder taken from reference TRBV5-4 and TRBJ2-3, is ETGVTQSPTHLIKTRGQQVTLRCSSQSGHNTVSWYQQALGQGPQFIFQYYREEENGRGNFPPRFSGLQFPNYSSELNVNALELDDSALYLCASSRGGFTDTQYFGPGTRLTVL.

The genes are TRBV27 and TRBJ2-1, with D possibly being TRBD2 (5 bases). The V and J ends lost 1 base and 4 bases respectively, with 8 bases between them. Looked up from germline, CDR1 is MNHEY and CDR2 is SMNVEV (reference sequence). The CDR3 covers 14 residues. For the CDR3, the DNA is TGTGCCAGCAGTTTATATCGGACTTACAATGAGCAGTTCTTC. Translation gives CASSLYRTYNEQFF.

This sequence joins TRBV9 and TRBJ2-2; 7 nucleotides match TRBD2. The J segment lost 4 bases and the V segment lost 4 bases, leaving 7 bases of the junction unmatched. In germline, CDR1 is SGDLS, CDR2 YYNGEE. The CDR3 is 15 residues long. CDR3 in DNA: TGTGCCAGCAGCCTTCTGGGAGGGAGCACCGGGGAGCTGTTTTTT. Residues: CASSLLGGSTGELFF.

This chain uses TRBV4-1 with TRBJ1-2; D possibly corresponds to TRBD1 (6 bases). Germline V gene data show CDR1 as MGHRA and CDR2 as YSYEKL. V lost 1 base, J lost 7 bases, and 13 bases lay in between. The CDR3 covers 14 residues. The CDR3 is CASSQGSRGAGYTF. CDR3 nucleotide sequence: TGCGCCAGCAGCCAAGGCAGTCGGGGGGCTGGCTACACCTTC.

The chain carries TRBV7-2 and TRBJ2-7, with 9 bases identical to TRBD2. There are 16 residues in the CDR3. Germline lookup yields CDR1 SGHTA and CDR2 FQGNSA. V shed 1 base and J 2 bases; nucleotides not matched to a gene: 6. CDR3 DNA sequence: TGTGCCAGCAGCTTAGATTTTAGCGGGGGACCCTACGAGCAGTACTTC. Translated, it gives CASSLDFSGGPYEQYF.

The chain couples TRBV10-3 to TRBJ2-7; no clear D gene. Trimming stripped 6 bases from V and 5 bases from J, with 11 bases between. CDR3 length: 12 residues. The germline gives CDR1 ENHRY, CDR2 SYGVKD. The CDR3 loop reads CAISALSDEQYF. CDR3 nucleotides: TGTGCCATCAGCGCCCTATCTGACGAGCAGTACTTC.

The V gene is TRBV2, the J gene TRBJ1-3; 8 nucleotides match TRBD1. Germline CDR1 reads SNHLY; CDR2 reads FYNNEI. The V gene end was trimmed by 7 bases and the J gene end by 4 bases; junction bases not matched to a gene: 6. CDR3 length: 14 residues. CDR3 region: CASKDRGGGNTIYF. In DNA, the CDR3 is TGTGCCAGCAAAGACAGGGGAGGAGGAAACACCATATATTTT.

The rearrangement joins TRBV11-2 to TRBJ2-3; 8 nucleotides align to TRBD2. Germline-derived CDR1 and CDR2 are SGHAT and FQNNGV. The CDR3 runs to 15 residues. The junction had 3 bases not matched to a gene; V was cut back by 3 bases and J by 1 base. The CDR3 loop is CASSFPAGGTDTQYF. DNA of the CDR3: TGTGCCAGCAGCTTTCCAGCGGGGGGCACAGATACGCAGTATTTT.

V and J are TRBV6-2 or TRBV6-3 and TRBJ2-1; possibly TRBD2 for D (6 bases). Per germline, CDR1 MNHEY and CDR2 SVGEGT. The V gene lost 5 bases and the J gene lost 4 bases, with 15 bases spanning the gap. The CDR3 has 15 residues. CDR3 in DNA: TGTGCCAGCAGTCCCGACTGGGGGGTTTACAATGAGCAGTTCTTC. Protein sequence: CASSPDWGVYNEQFF.

V gene TRBV3-1 (or the pseudogene TRBV3-2) combines with J gene TRBJ1-1, with D tentatively TRBD1 (6 bases). The CDR3 runs to 16 residues. V lost 0 bases and J 1 base, leaving 12 bases between the germline ends. Germline loops: CDR1 LGHDT, CDR2 YNNKEL (reference sequence). This CDR3 is CASSQDRGGGNTEAFF. The CDR3 region has the DNA TGTGCCAGCAGCCAAGATCGAGGGGGGGGGAACACTGAAGCTTTCTTT.

V gene TRBV10-3 combines with J gene TRBJ1-1; possible D gene TRBD1, 6 bases. CDR3 length: 13 residues. The V gene's germline CDR1 is ENHRY and CDR2 SYGVKD. Trimming took 7 bases from V and 1 from J, leaving 10 bases between them. CDR3 in amino acids: CAITKQGNTEAFF. The CDR3 bases are TGTGCCATCACCAAACAGGGGAACACTGAAGCTTTCTTT.

This clone showed up just once. The chain carries TRBV7-2 and TRBJ2-1; D gene ambiguous. Germline V gives CDR1 SGHTA, CDR2 FQGNSA. Trimming stripped 0 bases from V and 0 bases from J, with 9 bases between. This CDR3 comprises 16 residues. CDR3: CASSLAAPSSYNEQFF. In nucleotides, the CDR3 is TGTGCCAGCAGCTTAGCGGCTCCCAGCTCCTACAATGAGCAGTTCTTC.

The V call is TRBV13, the J call TRBJ2-7, with a weak D call TRBD1 (6 bases). V was clipped by 6 bases and J by 0 bases, with 15 bases between them. CDR3 size: 15 residues. Germline V gives CDR1 PRHDT, CDR2 FYEKMQ (reference sequence). The CDR3 loop reads CASSTWTASSYEQYF. CDR3 sequence (DNA): TGTGCCAGCAGTACCTGGACAGCGAGCTCCTACGAGCAGTACTTC. Based on the CDR3 plus reference TRBV13 and TRBJ2-7, the full variable domain is AAGVIQSPRHLIKEKRETATLKCYPIPRHDTVYWYQQGPGQDPQFLISFYEKMQSDKGSIPDRFSAQQFSDYHSELNMSSLELGDSALYFCASSTWTASSYEQYFGPGTRLTVT.

The DNA of the CDR3 is TGTGCCAGCAGCTTGGGAGGGGGGGGAAGAGAAAAACTGTTTTTT. Its translation: CASSLGGGGREKLFF. The chain joins TRBV5-4 to TRBJ1-4; possibly TRBD1 for D (6 bases). This CDR3 is built from 15 residues. CDR1 and CDR2 (germline): SGHNT, YYREEE (reference sequence). With 0 bases removed from V and 8 bases from J, the gap between germline ends came to 14 bases.

This clone came up a few times. The chain uses TRBV28 and TRBJ1-2, with 7 bases aligning to TRBD1. Per germline, CDR1 MDHEN and CDR2 SYDVKM. The junction had 0 bases not matched to a gene; V was cut back by 4 bases and J by 4 bases. The CDR3 totals 12 residues. CDR3 protein: CASSSGGYGYTF. CDR3 in DNA: TGTGCCAGCAGTTCAGGGGGCTATGGCTACACCTTC.

The rearrangement joins TRBV10-3 to TRBJ2-7; D is unresolved. Germline values: CDR1 ENHRY, CDR2 SYGVKD. The CDR3 runs to 15 residues. V was clipped by 4 bases and J by 2 bases, with 15 bases between them. The CDR3 DNA sequence: TGTGCCATCAGTGTGCGTGCCACGTTAACCTACGAGCAGTACTTC. It translates to CAISVRATLTYEQYF.

This chain joins TRBV30 and TRBJ2-5; TRBD2 matches at 10 bases. The V gene's germline CDR1 is GTSNPN and CDR2 SVGIG (reference sequence). With 7 bases clipped from V and 5 bases from J, the junction kept 13 bases outside the gene matches. This CDR3 spans 15 amino acids. The CDR3 DNA is TGTGCCTCAAGCTCTAGCGGGAGCCGTGTCGAGACCCAGTACTTC. Encoded protein: CASSSSGSRVETQYF.